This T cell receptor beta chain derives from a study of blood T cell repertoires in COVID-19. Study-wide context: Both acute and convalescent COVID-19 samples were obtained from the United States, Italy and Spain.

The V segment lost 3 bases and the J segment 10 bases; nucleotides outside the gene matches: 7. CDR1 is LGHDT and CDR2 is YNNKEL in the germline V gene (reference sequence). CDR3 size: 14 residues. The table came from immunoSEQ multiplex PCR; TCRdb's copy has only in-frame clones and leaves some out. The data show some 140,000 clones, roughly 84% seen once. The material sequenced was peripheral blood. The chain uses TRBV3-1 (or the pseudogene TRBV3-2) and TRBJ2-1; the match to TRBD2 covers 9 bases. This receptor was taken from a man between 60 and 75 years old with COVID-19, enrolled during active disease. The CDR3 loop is CASSHPGLAAEQFF. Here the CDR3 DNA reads TGTGCCAGCAGCCACCCGGGACTAGCTGCCGAGCAGTTCTTC.